The 9 T cell receptor beta chains listed next were all sequenced from one sample in a study of blood T cell repertoires in COVID-19. Profiled with immunoSEQ multiplex PCR; TCRdb holds only in-frame clones, not every one. The sample carries tens of thousands of clones, 76% recorded once. The specimen was peripheral blood. The receptors shown here come from a woman of 80 years or more with acute or convalescent COVID-19.

V gene TRBV27 combines with J gene TRBJ2-1; 9 nucleotides align to TRBD2. J lost 3 bases, V lost 5 bases, and 5 bases had no gene match. Germline V gives CDR1 MNHEY, CDR2 SMNVEV (reference sequence). CDR3 length: 15 amino acids. Written as DNA, the CDR3 is TGTGCCAGCAGTGTAGCGGGAGAGTTCTACAATGAGCAGTTCTTC. Translation gives CASSVAGEFYNEQFF.

V and J are TRBV12-3 or TRBV12-4 and TRBJ2-5, with TRBD1 matching 10 bases. The V and J ends lost 6 bases and 7 bases, in that order; junction bases with no gene match: 5. The CDR3 is made up of 13 amino acids. As DNA, the CDR3 is TGTGCCAGCAGCAAGACAGGGGGCGGGACCCAGTACTTC. This encodes CASSKTGGGTQYF.

This clone was recorded only once. The CDR3 coding sequence is TGTGCCAGCTCACTCCCGGCGTCGGCGGGAGGCTACACCTTC. This translates into CASSLPASAGGYTF. V is TRBV18 and J is TRBJ1-2; D gene ambiguous. The CDR3 has 14 residues. The V gene lost 4 bases and the J gene lost 8 bases, with 17 bases spanning the gap. The germline V gene encodes CDR1 KGHSH and CDR2 LQKENI.

With respect to this clone: Germline and junction disagree at one end, which may indicate a read error. This sequence joins TRBV12-3 or TRBV12-4 and TRBJ1-1; 7 bases are a match to TRBD1. The CDR3 covers 12 residues. For the CDR3, the DNA is TGTGTCAGCAGCAACAGGGGCACTGAAGCTTTCTTT. Translating gives CVSSNRGTEAFF.

V and J are TRBV19 and TRBJ2-1, with 10 bases identical to TRBD1. The CDR3 has 16 residues. Germline values: CDR1 LNHDA, CDR2 SQIVND (reference sequence). V lost 6 bases and J lost 7; bases outside the gene matches: 12. In DNA, the CDR3 is TGTGCCAGTAGCCCGGAACCGGGACAGGGGTGGAATGAGCAGTTCTTC. It is translated as CASSPEPGQGWNEQFF.

The chain couples TRBV11-3 to TRBJ1-4, with D maybe TRBD1 (6 bases). Trimming shortened V by 5 bases and J by 5 bases, and 18 bases separated the two germline ends. This CDR3 has 16 amino acids. CDR1 is SGHNT and CDR2 is YENEEA in the germline V gene. This CDR3 reads CASSRLTGQLNEKLFF. CDR3 DNA sequence: TGTGCCAGCAGCAGACTAACGGGACAACTAAATGAAAAACTGTTTTTT.

V gene TRBV6-5 combines with J gene TRBJ1-1, with 7 positions matching TRBD1. CDR3 size: 14 residues. V lost 8 bases to trimming and J lost 3 bases; unmatched junction nucleotides: 9. Germline V gene data show CDR1 as MNHEY and CDR2 as SVGAGI. The DNA for the CDR3 is TGTGCCAGCTCCAGACAGGGTCGGGACACTGAAGCTTTCTTT. Translating gives CASSRQGRDTEAFF.

This clone was observed once. V gene TRBV12-3 or TRBV12-4 combines with J gene TRBJ1-5; TRBD1 agrees at 7 bases. The CDR3 runs 13 residues. The junction had 6 bases not matched to a gene; V was cut back by 6 bases and J by 7 bases. The CDR3 is CASSPTGDQPQHF. The CDR3, as DNA: TGTGCCAGCAGCCCAACAGGGGACCAGCCCCAGCATTTT.

The V gene is TRBV10-2, the J gene TRBJ1-1; 7 positions match TRBD1. CDR3 length equals 13 residues. The ends lost 6 bases at V and 4 bases at J; junction bases unmatched: 5. Germline V CDR1 and CDR2: WSHSY, SAAADI. In DNA form, the CDR3 reads TGCGCCAGCAGCGACAGGGAGGCCACTGAAGCTTTCTTT. Translation: CASSDREATEAFF.